This is a list of T cell receptor beta chains from one sample in a study of T cell repertoires in cytomegalovirus infection. TCRdb recomputed calls from the reads with MiXCR, one row per CDR3 protein. The table records approximately 250,000 distinct CDR3 sequences, around 9% of them present only once. Sequenced material: PBMCs. These receptors originate from a human donor in good health (CMV status not recorded). Some clones in this sample may be carry-over from other donors' samples. CDR3s include the opening cysteine and the closing phenylalanine or tryptophan. The order of the fields is J gene, clone size, V gene, D gene, CDR3 protein, CDR3 DNA. A D gene is named only where the DNA matches it firmly. A row's size may be missing; if present it is once, few, many or a size class.

J: TRBJ1-1; size: NA; V: TRBV5-6; D: NA; CDR3: CASSLDKGMVNTEAFF; DNA: TGTGCCAGCAGCTTGGACAAGGGGATGGTGAACACTGAAGCTTTCTTT
J: TRBJ1-1; size: many; V: TRBV7-9; D: NA; CDR3: CASSAEIEAFF; DNA: TGTGCCAGCAGCGCTGAAATTGAAGCTTTCTTT
J: TRBJ2-7; size: many; V: TRBV7-2; D: NA; CDR3: CASSLGARGLSYEQYF; DNA: TGTGCCAGCAGCTTAGGAGCGAGAGGCTTATCCTACGAGCAGTACTTC
J: TRBJ2-3; size: many; V: TRBV7-2; D: NA; CDR3: CASSLKFDFLSTDTQYF; DNA: TGTGCCAGCAGCCTTAAATTCGACTTTCTTAGCACAGATACGCAGTATTTT
J: TRBJ1-1; size: many; V: TRBV7-3; D: TRBD1; CDR3: CASSPTGTVNTEAFF; DNA: TGTGCCAGCAGCCCCACCGGGACAGTCAACACTGAAGCTTTCTTT
J: TRBJ1-6; size: many; V: TRBV7-2; D: NA; CDR3: CASSFGPGATASPLHF; DNA: TGTGCCAGCAGCTTTGGGCCAGGGGCCACGGCGTCACCCCTCCACTTT
J: TRBJ2-7; size: many; V: TRBV7-2; D: NA; CDR3: CASSLGPSMGYEQYF; DNA: TGTGCCAGCAGCTTAGGTCCTAGTATGGGATACGAGCAGTACTTC
J: TRBJ2-3; size: many; V: TRBV7-2; D: NA; CDR3: CASSLVQGLMGTDTQYF; DNA: TGTGCCAGCAGCTTAGTTCAGGGTCTGATGGGCACAGATACGCAGTATTTT
J: TRBJ2-3; size: NA; V: TRBV12-3/TRBV12-4; D: NA; CDR3: CASSRSRGTQYF; DNA: TGTGCCAGCAGTCGGTCCCGAGGTACGCAGTATTTT
J: TRBJ1-2; size: many; V: TRBV7-2; D: NA; CDR3: CASSVTVYGYTF; DNA: TGTGCCAGCAGCGTCACAGTCTATGGCTACACCTTC
J: TRBJ1-1; size: many; V: TRBV7-2; D: TRBD1; CDR3: CASSRSDRGTEAFF; DNA: TGTGCCAGCAGCCGATCGGACAGGGGAACTGAAGCTTTCTTT
J: TRBJ2-1; size: many; V: TRBV10-3; D: TRBD1; CDR3: CAISLDRVADEQFF; DNA: TGTGCCATCAGCCTGGACAGGGTGGCGGATGAGCAGTTCTTC
J: TRBJ1-1; size: many; V: TRBV7-2; D: TRBD1; CDR3: CASSRKTGGLNTEAFF; DNA: TGTGCCAGCAGCAGAAAGACAGGGGGGTTGAACACTGAAGCTTTCTTT
J: TRBJ1-2; size: NA; V: TRBV2; D: TRBD1; CDR3: CASSEAGGQGLYGYTF; DNA: TGTGCCAGCAGTGAAGCGGGGGGACAGGGCCTCTATGGCTACACCTTC
J: TRBJ1-2; size: many; V: TRBV6-2/TRBV6-3; D: TRBD1; CDR3: CASRSGQGIDGYTF; DNA: TGTGCCAGCAGATCGGGACAGGGCATCGATGGCTACACCTTC
J: TRBJ1-5; size: many; V: TRBV7-2; D: NA; CDR3: CASSFTPRRDQPQHF; DNA: TGTGCCAGCAGCTTTACACCACGTAGGGATCAGCCCCAGCATTTT
J: TRBJ2-7; size: many; V: TRBV20-1; D: NA; CDR3: CSAGAGPEQYF; DNA: TGCAGTGCTGGGGCGGGGCCCGAGCAGTACTTC
J: TRBJ1-4; size: many; V: TRBV28; D: NA; CDR3: CASSPAGVDNEKLFF; DNA: TGTGCCAGCAGTCCGGCAGGGGTCGATAATGAAAAACTGTTTTTT
J: TRBJ2-5; size: many; V: TRBV7-2; D: NA; CDR3: CASSFGSGVTQYF; DNA: NA
J: TRBJ2-5; size: many; V: TRBV7-2; D: TRBD2; CDR3: CASSLMGGETQYF; DNA: TGTGCCAGCAGCTTAATGGGAGGGGAGACCCAGTACTTC
J: TRBJ1-4; size: many; V: TRBV7-2; D: NA; CDR3: CASSLGPAVNEKLFF; DNA: TGTGCCAGCAGCTTAGGCCCAGCTGTTAATGAAAAACTGTTTTTT
J: TRBJ1-1; size: NA; V: TRBV6-2/TRBV6-3; D: NA; CDR3: CASRPTLNTEAFF; DNA: TGTGCCAGCAGACCAACTCTAAACACTGAAGCTTTCTTT
J: TRBJ2-7; size: few; V: TRBV29-1; D: NA; CDR3: CSVGVGNSYEQYF; DNA: TGCAGCGTTGGCGTCGGGAACTCCTACGAGCAGTACTTC
J: TRBJ1-2; size: few; V: TRBV6-2/TRBV6-3; D: NA; CDR3: CASSDSPFDSQIGYTF; DNA: TGTGCCAGCAGCGACTCCCCATTCGACAGTCAAATTGGCTACACCTTC
J: TRBJ2-5; size: many; V: TRBV15; D: NA; CDR3: CATSREVGIMETQYF; DNA: TGTGCCACCAGCAGAGAAGTAGGGATAATGGAGACCCAGTACTTC
J: TRBJ2-7; size: few; V: TRBV29-1; D: NA; CDR3: CSVGRGFYEQYF; DNA: TGCAGCGTTGGCAGGGGTTTCTACGAGCAGTACTTC
J: TRBJ2-3; size: few; V: TRBV11-2; D: NA; CDR3: CASSLVRGQRSATQYF; DNA: TGTGCCAGCAGCTTAGTGAGGGGCCAGCGGTCGGCTACGCAGTATTTT
J: TRBJ2-7; size: many; V: TRBV7-8; D: NA; CDR3: CASSLKFEKDPSYEQYF; DNA: TGTGCCAGCAGCTTAAAATTTGAGAAGGACCCCTCCTACGAGCAGTACTTC
J: TRBJ1-1; size: many; V: TRBV12-3/TRBV12-4; D: TRBD1; CDR3: CASSSRQGLRYSNTEAFF; DNA: TGTGCCAGCAGTTCCCGACAGGGCTTACGGTATTCGAACACTGAAGCTTTCTTT
J: TRBJ1-2; size: many; V: TRBV28; D: NA; CDR3: CASSFQGIYGYTF; DNA: TGTGCCAGCAGTTTTCAGGGGATCTATGGCTACACCTTC
J: TRBJ2-5; size: NA; V: TRBV7-2; D: NA; CDR3: CASSLGQAQGETQYF; DNA: TGTGCCAGCAGCTTAGGGCAGGCCCAGGGAGAGACCCAGTACTTC
J: TRBJ1-2; size: many; V: TRBV11-3; D: TRBD1; CDR3: CASSSGQGHYGYTF; DNA: TGTGCCAGCAGCTCAGGACAGGGGCACTATGGCTACACCTTC
J: TRBJ1-1; size: NA; V: TRBV6-1; D: NA; CDR3: CASRLGRSNTEAFF; DNA: TGTGCCAGCAGGCTGGGACGTTCGAACACTGAAGCTTTCTTT
J: TRBJ1-4; size: many; V: TRBV7-6; D: NA; CDR3: CASSFRGREKLFF; DNA: TGTGCCAGCAGCTTCCGCGGGAGGGAAAAACTGTTTTTT
J: TRBJ1-6; size: many; V: TRBV7-6; D: NA; CDR3: CAITPRAGEISLHF; DNA: TGTGCCATCACCCCTCGGGCAGGGGAAATTTCCCTCCACTTT
J: TRBJ2-3; size: NA; V: TRBV7-2; D: NA; CDR3: CASSPRASSIAADTQYF; DNA: TGTGCCAGCAGCCCTCGGGCCTCCTCCATCGCCGCAGATACGCAGTATTTT
J: TRBJ2-5; size: many; V: TRBV12-3/TRBV12-4; D: NA; CDR3: CASSPRRDQETQYF; DNA: TGTGCCAGCAGTCCCCGGCGGGACCAAGAGACCCAGTACTTC
J: TRBJ2-1; size: many; V: TRBV28; D: NA; CDR3: CASSLWGQVNEQFF; DNA: TGTGCCAGCAGTTTATGGGGGCAAGTCAATGAGCAGTTCTTC
J: TRBJ1-5; size: NA; V: TRBV20-1; D: NA; CDR3: CSARDLGRASNQPQHF; DNA: TGCAGTGCTAGAGATCTAGGCAGGGCTAGCAATCAGCCCCAGCATTTT
J: TRBJ2-1; size: many; V: TRBV12-3/TRBV12-4; D: NA; CDR3: CASAFRGGNNEQFF; DNA: TGTGCCAGCGCTTTTAGGGGGGGTAATAATGAGCAGTTCTTC
J: TRBJ2-3; size: many; V: TRBV7-2; D: TRBD2; CDR3: CASSLPSGNTDTQYF; DNA: TGTGCCAGCAGCTTACCTAGCGGGAACACAGATACGCAGTATTTT
J: TRBJ2-2; size: many; V: TRBV5-1; D: TRBD2; CDR3: CASSSTSGANTGELFF; DNA: TGCGCCAGCAGCTCGACTAGCGGGGCCAACACCGGGGAGCTGTTTTTT
J: TRBJ2-3; size: many; V: TRBV7-2; D: NA; CDR3: CASSLGARGSTDTQYF; DNA: TGTGCCAGCAGCTTAGGGGCGAGGGGGAGCACAGATACGCAGTATTTT
J: TRBJ2-2; size: NA; V: TRBV6-1; D: TRBD2; CDR3: CASSDPRVAGGNTGELFF; DNA: TGTGCCAGCAGTGACCCTAGGGTAGCGGGTGGGAACACCGGGGAGCTGTTTTTT
J: TRBJ2-3; size: many; V: TRBV7-8; D: TRBD2; CDR3: CASSLTRLAGGPVTQYF; DNA: TGTGCCAGCAGCTTGACCCGCCTAGCGGGGGGGCCAGTGACGCAGTATTTT
J: TRBJ1-1; size: many; V: TRBV12-3/TRBV12-4; D: NA; CDR3: CASTRARANTEAFF; DNA: TGTGCCAGCACACGGGCCCGGGCGAACACTGAAGCTTTCTTT
J: TRBJ2-5; size: NA; V: TRBV7-2; D: NA; CDR3: CASTPRGGSFGGSRTQYF; DNA: TGTGCCAGCACCCCGAGGGGGGGGAGTTTCGGGGGGTCTAGGACCCAGTACTTC
J: TRBJ2-5; size: many; V: TRBV18; D: NA; CDR3: CASSPPIVYAQETQYF; DNA: TGTGCCAGCTCACCTCCGATAGTATACGCACAAGAGACCCAGTACTTC
J: TRBJ2-7; size: many; V: TRBV7-2; D: TRBD2; CDR3: CASSRLAGGVGEQYF; DNA: TGTGCCAGCAGCCGTCTAGCGGGAGGGGTAGGAGAGCAGTACTTC
J: TRBJ2-3; size: many; V: TRBV7-2; D: TRBD2; CDR3: CASSSSGLAGGGLGTDTQYF; DNA: TGTGCCAGCAGCTCGTCCGGACTAGCGGGAGGAGGGCTCGGCACAGATACGCAGTATTTT
J: TRBJ2-2; size: many; V: TRBV23-1; D: TRBD1; CDR3: CASSQSGTGTGELFF; DNA: TGCGCCAGCAGTCAATCGGGGACAGGGACCGGGGAGCTGTTTTTT
J: TRBJ2-3; size: many; V: TRBV7-2; D: TRBD2; CDR3: CASSETSGTATDTQYF; DNA: TGTGCCAGCAGCGAGACTAGCGGGACGGCCACAGATACGCAGTATTTT
J: TRBJ2-7; size: few; V: TRBV10-3; D: NA; CDR3: CAISHTRLEQYF; DNA: TGTGCCATCTCCCACACGCGGCTCGAGCAGTACTTC
J: TRBJ2-2; size: many; V: TRBV20-1; D: TRBD2; CDR3: CSALPGLAPTGELFF; DNA: TGCAGCGCCCTCCCGGGACTAGCGCCCACCGGGGAGCTGTTTTTT
J: TRBJ2-7; size: many; V: TRBV7-2; D: TRBD2; CDR3: CASSSLIRPSGLAGVFREQYF; DNA: TGTGCCAGCAGCTCTCTTATCCGCCCGTCGGGACTAGCGGGAGTATTTAGAGAGCAGTACTTC